The 25 T cell receptor beta chains below all came from one sample that was sequenced in a study of long-term antiretroviral therapy in people with HIV. Run at survey level, the immunoSEQ assay was version v3.0. TCRdb's copy holds only in-frame clones and misses some; the assay was immunoSEQ multiplex PCR. Of 30,000 or so clones listed, about 93% are singletons. The specimen was unsorted PBMCs, collected 6.5 years after starting antiretroviral therapy. These receptors were taken from a woman in her 40s with HIV.

J is TRBJ1-6 and V is TRBV27; the D gene is possibly TRBD1 (5 bases). Trimming removed 7 bases at V and 0 bases at J, with 13 bases between. The germline V gene encodes CDR1 MNHEY and CDR2 SMNVEV (reference sequence). This CDR3 region has 16 residues. The DNA of the CDR3 is TGTGCCAGCAAAGACGGGGGGATCTCCTATAATTCACCCCTCCACTTT. It is translated as CASKDGGISYNSPLHF.

The V and J genes are TRBV9 and TRBJ2-1; tentatively, D is TRBD2 (6 bases). Germline V gives CDR1 SGDLS, CDR2 YYNGEE. The CDR3 contains 17 residues. The V gene lost 4 bases and the J gene lost 0 bases, with 17 bases spanning the gap. The CDR3 DNA reads as TGTGCCAGCAGCCCCACCCCCGGGGGTCTCTCCTACAATGAGCAGTTCTTC. Translated: CASSPTPGGLSYNEQFF. The variable domain in full, completed from reference TRBV9 and TRBJ2-1, reads DSGVTQTPKHLITATGQRVTLRCSPRSGDLSVYWYQQSLDQGLQFLIQYYNGEERAKGNILERFSAQQFPDLHSELNLSSLELGDSALYFCASSPTPGGLSYNEQFFGPGTRLTVL.

The chain uses TRBV7-2 and TRBJ1-4, with D possibly being TRBD1 (5 bases). The CDR3 is 14 residues long. Trimming pared 5 bases from V and 4 bases from J, leaving 11 bases between. Germline lookup yields CDR1 SGHTA and CDR2 FQGNSA. The CDR3 is CASSPGTDNEKLFF. The DNA for the CDR3 is TGTGCCAGCAGCCCAGGGACGGATAATGAAAAACTGTTTTTT.

The chain links TRBV5-4 to TRBJ1-6, with 7 bases that match TRBD1. This CDR3 contains 14 residues. The germline gives CDR1 SGHNT, CDR2 YYREEE (reference sequence). With V trimmed by 1 base and J by 7 bases, 2 bases remained unmatched. DNA for the CDR3: TGTGCCAGCAGCTTGCCGGACAGGAATTCACCCCTCCACTTT. This encodes CASSLPDRNSPLHF. Together with reference TRBV5-4 and TRBJ1-6, the CDR3 gives the full variable domain: ETGVTQSPTHLIKTRGQQVTLRCSSQSGHNTVSWYQQALGQGPQFIFQYYREEENGRGNFPPRFSGLQFPNYSSELNVNALELDDSALYLCASSLPDRNSPLHFGNGTRLTVT.

V and J are TRBV30 and TRBJ2-5; TRBD1 matches 7 bases. The CDR3 runs 15 residues. V gave up 2 bases and J gave up 7 bases; unmatched junction bases: 13. Germline loops: CDR1 GTSNPN, CDR2 SVGIG (reference sequence). The CDR3 DNA sequence: TGTGCCTGGAGTTCCTCCGGGACAGCTCACGGGACCCAGTACTTC. Translating it yields CAWSSSGTAHGTQYF.

The genes are TRBV4-1 and TRBJ2-1; a weak D match, TRBD2 (7 bases). V lost 0 bases and J 15 bases, leaving 18 bases between the germline ends. Germline V CDR1 and CDR2: MGHRA, YSYEKL. The CDR3 sequence is 14 residues long. CDR3 sequence: CASSQDHGGGSVFF. CDR3 DNA: TGCGCCAGCAGCCAAGATCATGGCGGGGGCTCGGTGTTCTTC.

The chain joins TRBV5-5 to TRBJ1-4, with a tentative D call TRBD1 (5 bases). Trimming removed 0 bases at V and 2 bases at J, with 14 bases between. CDR3 length: 17 amino acids. The germline gives CDR1 SGHKS, CDR2 YYEKEE (reference sequence). The DNA for the CDR3 is TGTGCCAGCAGCTTGGCCCCAGGGAGCGGCACTAATGAAAAACTGTTTTTT. Translating gives CASSLAPGSGTNEKLFF.

The chain recombines TRBV11-2 with TRBJ2-5, with 14 bases aligning to TRBD2. CDR1 SGHAT and CDR2 FQNNGV come from the germline V gene. Trimming removed 1 base from V and 1 base from J; junction bases left unmatched: 5. This CDR3 spans 18 amino acids. CDR3 sequence: CASSLGLGTSGGQETQYF. As DNA, the CDR3 is TGTGCCAGCAGCTTAGGCCTCGGGACTAGCGGGGGCCAAGAGACCCAGTACTTC.

This chain connects TRBV4-1 to TRBJ2-1; 8 bases map to TRBD2. V lost 0 bases, J lost 6 bases, and 10 bases stayed unmatched. The germline gives CDR1 MGHRA, CDR2 YSYEKL. There are 17 residues in the CDR3. Here the CDR3 DNA reads TGCGCCAGCAGCCAAGAAAAGCGAGCGGGGGCTGCCAATGAGCAGTTCTTC. Encoded protein: CASSQEKRAGAANEQFF.

V and J are TRBV7-2 and TRBJ1-6; TRBD1 matches at 8 bases. The junction had 3 bases not matched to a gene; V was cut back by 4 bases and J by 7 bases. CDR1 is SGHTA, CDR2 FQGNSA, per germline. The CDR3 is 14 residues long. The CDR3 nucleotides are TGTGCCAGCAGCTCTCAGGGGGCAAATTCACCCCTCCACTTT. It is translated as CASSSQGANSPLHF.

J is TRBJ1-5 and V is TRBV4-1; no clear D. V lost 3 bases and J lost 4, with 7 bases in between. The CDR3 runs 13 residues. Germline V gene sequence: CDR1 MGHRA, CDR2 YSYEKL. The CDR3 sequence: CASSQRENQPQHF. The CDR3 nucleotides are TGCGCCAGCAGCCAGCGGGAAAATCAGCCCCAGCATTTT.

The V gene is TRBV18, the J gene TRBJ2-7, with TRBD2 matching 9 bases. With V trimmed by 3 bases and J by 4 bases, 10 bases remained unmatched. The CDR3 length is 16 residues. Germline V lookup: CDR1 KGHSH, CDR2 LQKENI. The DNA for the CDR3 is TGTGCCAGCTCACCGCCCATGGGACTAGCCCTGTACGAGCAGTACTTC. It codes for CASSPPMGLALYEQYF.

About this clone itself: One junction end disagrees with the germline gene, perhaps due to a read error. The sample carries other DNA sequences with the same CDR3. The chain links TRBV4-2 to TRBJ2-3; D remains ambiguous. The CDR3 contains 13 residues. Germline assignment: CDR1 LGHNA and CDR2 YNFKEQ. The chain's CDR3 is CASSEWTADTQYF. Written as DNA, the CDR3 is TGTGCCAGCAGCGAATGGACGGCTGATACACAGTATTTT.

The chain joins TRBV4-3 to TRBJ2-1; the match to TRBD2 covers 11 bases. J gave up 6 bases and V 0 bases, and 4 bases lay outside the gene matches. This CDR3 comprises 16 residues. CDR1 is LGHNA, CDR2 YSLEER, per germline. The CDR3 DNA is TGCGCCAGCAGCCAAGAGCCTAGCGGGGGGAGCAATGAGCAGTTCTTC. Protein product: CASSQEPSGGSNEQFF.

This sequence joins TRBV4-1 and TRBJ2-1; 7 positions match TRBD2. The V segment lost 3 bases and the J segment 1 base; nucleotides outside the gene matches: 9. The CDR3 sequence is 17 residues long. Per germline, CDR1 MGHRA and CDR2 YSYEKL. In nucleotides, the CDR3 is TGCGCCAGCAGCCAGGGCCGACTAGCCCGATCCTACAATGAGCAGTTCTTC. Translated, it gives CASSQGRLARSYNEQFF.

This chain uses TRBV10-3 with TRBJ1-5, with 10 bases that match TRBD1. V shed 4 bases, J shed 4 bases, and the junction held 1 base outside the gene matches. CDR3 length equals 14 residues. Germline V lookup: CDR1 ENHRY, CDR2 SYGVKD. Here the CDR3 reads CAISGTGGNQPQHF. The CDR3 DNA reads TGTGCCATCAGTGGGACAGGGGGTAATCAGCCCCAGCATTTT.

The chain couples TRBV5-8 to TRBJ1-1; TRBD1 agrees at 11 bases. The germline CDR1 and CDR2 sequences are SGHTS and YDEGEE. This CDR3 has 15 residues. The V and J ends lost 3 bases and 10 bases, in that order; junction bases with no gene match: 11. CDR3 sequence: CASSSPDRGRVGAFF. The CDR3 DNA sequence: TGTGCCAGCAGCTCCCCGGACAGGGGGCGAGTCGGAGCTTTCTTT.

The sample holds one count of this clone. The chain carries TRBV15 and TRBJ2-5; 10 bases line up with TRBD2. Germline CDR1 and CDR2: LNHNV and YYDKDF (reference sequence). CDR3 length: 17 residues. V was clipped by 0 bases and J by 2 bases; unmatched bases: 6. The CDR3 sequence: CATSRDLTSGSQETQYF. CDR3 nucleotide sequence: TGTGCCACCAGCAGAGATTTGACTAGCGGGTCACAAGAGACCCAGTACTTC.

This chain joins TRBV19 and TRBJ2-7; D possibly corresponds to TRBD1 (6 bases). In germline, CDR1 is LNHDA, CDR2 SQIVND (reference sequence). V lost 4 bases, J lost 4 bases, and 20 bases lay in between. CDR3 length: 16 amino acids. For the CDR3, the DNA is TGTGCCAGTAGTACACTGACAGGCCATCTCGGGTACGAGCAGTACTTC. It is translated as CASSTLTGHLGYEQYF.

The chain carries TRBV29-1 and TRBJ2-7; D gene unclear. The CDR3 consists of 12 residues. Trimming stripped 1 base from V and 1 base from J, with 5 bases between. Germline V gives CDR1 SQVTM, CDR2 ANQGSEA. This CDR3 reads CSVEVGSYEQYF. In DNA form, the CDR3 reads TGCAGCGTTGAAGTGGGTTCCTACGAGCAGTACTTC.

The rearrangement joins TRBV6-4 to TRBJ1-4; 7 bases agree with TRBD1. V was pared by 2 bases and J by 3 bases, with 12 bases of the junction left unmatched. The CDR3 loop spans 18 amino acids. CDR1 is MRHNA and CDR2 is SNTAGT in the germline V gene. CDR3 sequence (DNA): TGTGCCAGCAGTGACGTCACAGGGGAAGTATCAGCTAATGAAAAACTGTTTTTT. The encoded protein is CASSDVTGEVSANEKLFF.

The rearrangement uses TRBV7-2 and TRBJ2-6; unclear D gene. V dropped 5 bases and J dropped 6 bases, with 11 bases sitting between them. Germline V gives CDR1 SGHTA, CDR2 FQGNSA. This CDR3 has 14 residues. For the CDR3, the DNA is TGTGCCAGCAGCCCGACCCCTGCGGCCAACGTCCTGACTTTC. Protein product: CASSPTPAANVLTF.

The chain joins TRBV6-1 to TRBJ2-1; no clear D gene. CDR1 MNHNS and CDR2 SASEGT come from the germline V gene. V was cut by 9 bases and J by 8 bases, with 14 bases left in between. This CDR3 is 12 amino acids long. The CDR3 loop reads CASVPQVDEQFF. CDR3 DNA sequence: TGTGCCAGTGTACCTCAGGTAGATGAGCAGTTCTTC.

The rearrangement joins TRBV2 to TRBJ2-5, with 7 bases aligning to TRBD2. Losses at the gene ends were 6 bases for V and 12 bases for J; bases not matched to a gene: 13. Germline V gene sequence: CDR1 SNHLY, CDR2 FYNNEI. The CDR3 is 13 residues long. This CDR3 is CASSGEPGLKKYF. The DNA of the CDR3 is TGTGCCAGCAGCGGGGAGCCGGGACTAAAAAAGTACTTC.

This clone was picked up one time. The rearrangement joins TRBV5-5 to TRBJ2-3; D is tentatively TRBD1 or TRBD2 (5 bases each). This CDR3 has 16 residues. Germline lookup yields CDR1 SGHKS and CDR2 YYEKEE (reference sequence). The germline V and J ends were trimmed by 2 bases and 6 bases, with 19 bases remaining between them. This CDR3 is CASSFGARGLFDTQYF. The CDR3 region has the DNA TGTGCCAGCAGCTTTGGAGCGAGGGGCCTCTTTGATACGCAGTATTTT.